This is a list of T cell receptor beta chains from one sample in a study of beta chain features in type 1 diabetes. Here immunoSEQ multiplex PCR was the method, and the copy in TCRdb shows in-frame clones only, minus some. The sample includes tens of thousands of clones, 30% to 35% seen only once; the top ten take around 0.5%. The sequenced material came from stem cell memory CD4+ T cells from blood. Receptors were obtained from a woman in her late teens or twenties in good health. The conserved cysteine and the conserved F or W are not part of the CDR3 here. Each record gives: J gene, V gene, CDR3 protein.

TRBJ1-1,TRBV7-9,ASSKGQGTEAF
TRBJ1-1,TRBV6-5,ASTIQGSTEAF
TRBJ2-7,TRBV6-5,ASTPAGGLYEQY
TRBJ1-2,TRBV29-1,SVELTGTDYGYT
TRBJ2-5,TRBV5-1,ASRQQETQY
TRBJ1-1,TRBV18,ASSLQANTEAF
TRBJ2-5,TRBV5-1,ASSLGRDRETQY
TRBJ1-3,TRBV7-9,ASSLTTGSGNTIY
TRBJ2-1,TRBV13,ASSFVGLREKNEQF
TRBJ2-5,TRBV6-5,ASRRPRETQY
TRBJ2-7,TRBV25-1,ASNTAGRYEQY
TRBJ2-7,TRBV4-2,ASSQDFYNGYEQY
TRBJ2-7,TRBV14,ASSQGWGQGAYEQY
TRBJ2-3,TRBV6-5,ASSPGLVTTDTQY
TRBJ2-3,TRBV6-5,ASRKGLGNTDTQY
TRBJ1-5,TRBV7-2,ASSRGRNQPQH
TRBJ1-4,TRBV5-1,ASSSGTGLEKLF
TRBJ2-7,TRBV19,ASRRDRGTEQY
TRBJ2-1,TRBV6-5,ASRPGLAGGEQF
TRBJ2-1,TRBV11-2,ASSLVQISYNEQF